The source of this T cell receptor beta chain is a study of identical twins. Study-level findings and limits: Twin pairs' shared out-of-frame alpha sequences were enriched in low generation probability. Researchers reported weaker excess twin sharing in beta out-of-frame sequences.

Healthy Caucasians made up all donors. This clonotype occurred many times. Its specificity is unknown. Template switching, a step in the protocol, added a universal primer site, and cDNA carried unique molecular identifiers. Using its own MiXCR run on the 5' RACE reads, TCRdb lists one record per CDR3 protein. The sample yields roughly 350,000 distinct CDR3 sequences, 9% to 15% seen once. CDR1 and CDR2 (germline): MDHEN, SYDVKM. V trimming: 6 bases; J trimming: 0 bases; junction bases outside the gene matches: 17. The length of the CDR3 is 20 residues. These data also featured in a second study, about yellow fever vaccine responses in identical twins.

Sequenced: CD8+ T cells sorted from blood. This TCR was recovered from a woman aged 18-29 years in good health. This chain connects TRBV28 to TRBJ1-5; 10 bases fit TRBD1. CDR3 bases: TGTGCCAGCAGAGGGGACAGGGGCTACCCGGCCCACTATAGCAATCAGCCCCAGCATTTT. It yields the protein CASRGDRGYPAHYSNQPQHF.